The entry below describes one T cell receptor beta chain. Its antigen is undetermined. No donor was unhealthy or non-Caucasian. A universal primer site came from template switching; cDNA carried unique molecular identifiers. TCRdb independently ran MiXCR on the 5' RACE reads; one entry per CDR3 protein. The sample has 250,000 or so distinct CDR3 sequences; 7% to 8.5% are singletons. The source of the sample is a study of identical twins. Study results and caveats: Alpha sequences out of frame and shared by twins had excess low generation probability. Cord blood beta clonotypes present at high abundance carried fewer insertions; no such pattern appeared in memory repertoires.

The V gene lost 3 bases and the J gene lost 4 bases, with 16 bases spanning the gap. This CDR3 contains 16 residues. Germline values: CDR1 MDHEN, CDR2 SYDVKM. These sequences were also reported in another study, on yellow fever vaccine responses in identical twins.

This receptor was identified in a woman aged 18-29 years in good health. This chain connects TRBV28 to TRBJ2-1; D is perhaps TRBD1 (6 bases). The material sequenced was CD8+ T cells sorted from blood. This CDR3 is CASSFMGQGLYNEQFF. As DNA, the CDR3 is TGTGCCAGCAGTTTCATGGGGCAGGGGCTTTACAATGAGCAGTTCTTC.